This entry lists 8 T cell receptor beta chains sequenced from one sample in a study of cytotoxic CD8 clonotypes in ibrutinib-treated CLL. Sequencing was performed with immunoSEQ multiplex PCR; in TCRdb, only in-frame clones are kept and a portion is missing. The sample lists tens of thousands of clones, 60% to 75% occurring once. This sample comprised PBMCs, obtained after 12 months of ibrutinib treatment. All receptors derive from a human donor with chronic lymphocytic leukemia.

The chain uses TRBV28 and TRBJ2-7; D is perhaps TRBD2 (6 bases). V was trimmed by 3 bases and J by 4 bases, leaving 13 bases between them. The CDR3 spans 14 residues. CDR1 is MDHEN and CDR2 is SYDVKM in the germline V gene. CDR3 region: CASSLGGGEYEQYF. CDR3 bases: TGTGCCAGCAGTTTGGGAGGAGGTGAATACGAGCAGTACTTC.

The chain is built from TRBV29-1 and TRBJ1-4; D not certain. This CDR3 has 12 amino acids. The V gene's germline CDR1 is SQVTM and CDR2 ANQGSEA. V was trimmed by 5 bases and J by 5 bases, leaving 9 bases between them. The CDR3 DNA is TGCAGCGTTAGGTTAGGGAATGAAAAACTGTTTTTT. Amino acid sequence: CSVRLGNEKLFF.

The gene calls are TRBV2 and TRBJ2-1; 7 bases match TRBD2. The V segment lost 5 bases and the J segment 8 bases; nucleotides outside the gene matches: 21. The CDR3 has 18 residues. The germline V gene has CDR1 SNHLY and CDR2 FYNNEI. DNA for the CDR3: TGTGCCAGCAGTCGGGACTCGTGGGGGGGAGGGCCTGACGATGAGCAGTTCTTC. It is translated as CASSRDSWGGGPDDEQFF.

This chain connects TRBV6-1 to TRBJ2-7; D is possibly TRBD1 (5 bases). Trimming left V 11 bases short and J 0 bases short, with 20 bases between. CDR3 length: 15 residues. The germline CDR1 and CDR2 sequences are MNHNS and SASEGT. CDR3 DNA sequence: TGTGCCGGTAGCACAGGACCCACCAGCTCCTACGAGCAGTACTTC. It yields the protein CAGSTGPTSSYEQYF.

The J gene is TRBJ1-2, the V gene TRBV13, with D hard to call. CDR1 is PRHDT, CDR2 FYEKMQ, per germline (reference sequence). The CDR3 totals 14 residues. Trimming shortened V by 3 bases and J by 2 bases, and 10 bases separated the two germline ends. CDR3 bases: TGTGCCAGCAGCTTTGGCGAGGGCAACTATGGCTACACCTTC. Translated, it gives CASSFGEGNYGYTF.

The V call is TRBV28, the J call TRBJ2-3; D possibly corresponds to TRBD2 (5 bases). CDR3 size: 15 residues. V shed 3 bases and J shed 1 base, with 11 bases lying between them. Per germline, CDR1 MDHEN and CDR2 SYDVKM. The DNA for the CDR3 is TGTGCCAGCAGTTTTCCCTTGGGAGGCACAGATACGCAGTATTTT. As protein: CASSFPLGGTDTQYF. The full variable domain, its missing parts supplied by reference TRBV28 and TRBJ2-3, is DVKVTQSSRYLVKRTGEKVFLECVQDMDHENMFWYRQDPGLGLRLIYFSYDVKMKEKGDIPEGYSVSREKKERFSLILESASTNQTSMYLCASSFPLGGTDTQYFGPGTRLTVL.

In this sample, this clone turned up a few times. CDR3: CAWSKAGELFF. CDR3 DNA: TGTGCCTGGAGTAAAGCCGGGGAGCTGTTTTTT. The chain uses TRBV30 and TRBJ2-2; D gene unclear. The ends were cut back, 2 bases at V and 6 bases at J, with 4 bases in the middle. CDR1 and CDR2 (germline): GTSNPN, SVGIG (reference sequence). The CDR3 runs 11 residues. Supplemented by reference TRBV30 and TRBJ2-2, the full variable domain reads SQTIHQWPATLVQPVGSPLSLECTVEGTSNPNLYWYRQAAGRGLQLLFYSVGIGQISSEVPQNLSASRPQDRQFILSSKKLLLSDSGFYLCAWSKAGELFFGEGSRLTVL.

This chain links TRBV6-5 with TRBJ1-2; D gene ambiguous. The CDR3 contains 13 residues. V was pared by 0 bases and J by 8 bases, with 10 bases between. CDR1 is MNHEY and CDR2 is SVGAGI in the germline V gene. The CDR3 here is CASSYSISLGYTF. Written as DNA, the CDR3 is TGTGCCAGCAGTTACTCGATATCGCTCGGCTACACCTTC.